One and the same sample provided the 24 T cell receptor beta chains below, sequenced in a study of CD8 T cells in Susac syndrome. An amount of RNA that ranged from roughly 0.5 to 1 ug was reverse transcribed with random hexamers. TCRdb passed the immunoSEQ multiplex PCR reads through MiXCR, listing each CDR3 protein once. The top ten hold 0.075% to 0.09% of the sample, which has about 140,000 distinct CDR3 sequences, more than 90% seen once. Sequenced: CD4+ T cells from PBMCs. The receptor source for this set is a human donor with Susac syndrome.

The V gene is TRBV5-1, the J gene TRBJ2-5, with a possible D match to TRBD1 (6 bases). V lost 5 bases and J lost 3, with 11 bases in between. The CDR3 totals 13 residues. Germline CDR1 SGHRS, CDR2 YFSETQ. CDR3 in DNA: TGCGCCAGCAGGGACAGAGCAGAAGAGACCCAGTACTTC. Translating gives CASRDRAEETQYF.

The chain couples TRBV20-1 to TRBJ2-2; maybe TRBD2 (5 bases). The CDR3 sequence is 15 residues long. V lost 2 bases to trimming and J lost 4 bases, with 14 bases between them. The germline gives CDR1 DFQATT, CDR2 SNEGSKA (reference sequence). The DNA for the CDR3 is TGCAGTGCTAGACAAACTAGTCGGAGCACCGGGGAGCTGTTTTTT. It is translated as CSARQTSRSTGELFF.

V gene TRBV20-1 combines with J gene TRBJ2-7; D not resolved. V was trimmed by 6 bases and J by 2 bases, leaving 11 bases between them. Per the germline V gene, CDR1 is DFQATT and CDR2 is SNEGSKA (reference sequence). The CDR3 sequence is 12 residues long. The CDR3, as DNA: TGCAGTGCCGATAGGGATACCTACGAGCAGTACTTC. Translated: CSADRDTYEQYF.

V gene TRBV12-3 or TRBV12-4 combines with J gene TRBJ1-6; 8 bases are shared with TRBD1. Trimming took 7 bases from V and 6 from J; bases not matched to a gene: 8. The CDR3 consists of 15 residues. CDR3 sequence (DNA): TGTGCCAGCAACACCGGGACAGGAGTTAATTCACCCCTCCACTTT. Translated: CASNTGTGVNSPLHF.

The V and J genes are TRBV2 and TRBJ1-1; possible D gene TRBD1, 6 bases. The CDR3 length is 14 residues. V was shortened by 7 bases and J by 4 bases, with 16 bases between the two germline ends. Per germline, CDR1 SNHLY and CDR2 FYNNEI. CDR3 residues: CASTGALAVTEAFF. The CDR3 DNA is TGTGCCAGCACGGGGGCCCTAGCCGTCACTGAAGCTTTCTTT.

The chain couples TRBV27 to TRBJ2-7; D may be TRBD1 or TRBD2 (6 bases each). The CDR3 length is 13 residues. Trimming took off 5 bases at V and 3 bases at J, with 11 bases between the two ends. The germline V gene has CDR1 MNHEY and CDR2 SMNVEV (reference sequence). CDR3 nucleotide sequence: TGTGCCAGCAGTCCTCGGGGGCACTACGAGCAGTACTTC. Protein product: CASSPRGHYEQYF.

The V gene is TRBV20-1, the J gene TRBJ2-2; D is ambiguous. CDR1 is DFQATT and CDR2 is SNEGSKA in the germline V gene (reference sequence). V was pared by 0 bases and J by 4 bases, with 12 bases between. The CDR3 spans 15 residues. Written as DNA, the CDR3 is TGCAGTGCTAGAGAGCGCCCCCTCCTCACCGGGGAGCTGTTTTTT. It codes for CSARERPLLTGELFF.

This chain uses TRBV20-1 with TRBJ2-1; TRBD2 aligns across 9 bases. CDR1 and CDR2 (germline): DFQATT, SNEGSKA (reference sequence). The CDR3 has 14 residues. J lost 8 bases, V lost 6 bases, and 11 bases had no gene match. Here the CDR3 reads CSALGGGALHEQFF. Written as DNA, the CDR3 is TGCAGTGCCCTTGGCGGGGGGGCCCTCCATGAGCAGTTCTTC.

The chain combines TRBV20-1 with TRBJ1-5, with 8 bases matching TRBD1. Trimming cost V 5 bases and J 5 bases; bases outside gene matches: 8. This CDR3 is 14 amino acids long. CDR1 is DFQATT, CDR2 SNEGSKA, per germline (reference sequence). The CDR3: CSAVPTGVDQPQHF. The CDR3 bases are TGCAGTGCTGTCCCGACAGGGGTAGATCAGCCCCAGCATTTT.

This clonotype was picked up a small number of times. This chain connects TRBV5-6 to TRBJ2-2, with D possibly matching TRBD2 (6 bases). Germline values: CDR1 SGHDT, CDR2 YYEEEE. The CDR3 has 15 residues. Trimming shortened V by 0 bases and J by 5 bases, and 11 bases separated the two germline ends. As DNA, the CDR3 is TGTGCCAGCAGCTTGGGTGGGAGCGGGACCGGGGAGCTGTTTTTT. It yields the protein CASSLGGSGTGELFF.

The V gene is TRBV15, the J gene TRBJ2-7; TRBD1 is a possible D gene (5 bases). Trimming took off 0 bases at V and 2 bases at J, with 8 bases between the two ends. The CDR3 contains 14 residues. Germline-derived CDR1 and CDR2 are LNHNV and YYDKDF (reference sequence). The CDR3 DNA reads as TGTGCCACCAGCAGAGATACAGGCCCCTACGAGCAGTACTTC. This codes for CATSRDTGPYEQYF.

The CDR3 loop reads CSTQRADSYNEQFF. CDR3 nucleotides: TGCAGCACTCAAAGGGCGGACTCCTACAATGAGCAGTTCTTC. The J gene is TRBJ2-1, the V gene TRBV29-1, with D unclear. Trimming shortened V by 8 bases and J by 0 bases, and 14 bases separated the two germline ends. The V gene's germline CDR1 is SQVTM and CDR2 ANQGSEA. The CDR3 is made up of 14 amino acids.

This clonotype appeared once. CDR3 residues: CAISGASGGDTQYF. DNA of the CDR3: TGTGCCATCAGTGGGGCTAGCGGGGGTGATACGCAGTATTTT. V gene TRBV10-3 combines with J gene TRBJ2-3; TRBD2 matches 10 bases. The J segment lost 6 bases and the V segment lost 4 bases, leaving 4 bases of the junction unmatched. This CDR3 is 14 amino acids long. Germline V lookup: CDR1 ENHRY, CDR2 SYGVKD.

The V and J genes are TRBV9 and TRBJ2-5; the D gene is possibly TRBD2 (6 bases). The length of the CDR3 is 14 residues. The ends were cut back, 0 bases at V and 4 bases at J, with 10 bases in the middle. The germline V gene encodes CDR1 SGDLS and CDR2 YYNGEE. CDR3 sequence: CASSVALARETQYF. In DNA form, the CDR3 reads TGTGCCAGCAGCGTAGCACTAGCAAGAGAGACCCAGTACTTC.

V usage is TRBV2 and J usage is TRBJ2-5; D unresolved. CDR1 and CDR2 (germline): SNHLY, FYNNEI. The CDR3 sequence is 12 residues long. V lost 6 bases to trimming and J lost 0 bases, with 5 bases between them. CDR3 amino acids: CASRTYQETQYF. CDR3 in DNA: TGTGCCAGCAGGACGTACCAAGAGACCCAGTACTTC.

The V and J genes are TRBV15 and TRBJ2-5; 7 positions agree with TRBD1. The CDR3 has 15 residues. Germline V CDR1 and CDR2: LNHNV, YYDKDF (reference sequence). V trimming: 4 bases; J trimming: 2 bases; junction bases outside the gene matches: 7. The CDR3 DNA is TGTGCCACCAGCACCAGGACAGGCAAACAAGAGACCCAGTACTTC. Protein product: CATSTRTGKQETQYF.

This clonotype was seen a single time. This sequence joins TRBV5-6 and TRBJ2-7; the D is unclear. This CDR3 comprises 13 residues. Germline CDR1 reads SGHDT; CDR2 reads YYEEEE. Trimming shortened V by 0 bases and J by 6 bases, and 10 bases separated the two germline ends. DNA of the CDR3: TGTGCCAGCAGCTTGGCTCTCGAGGCCGAGCAGTACTTC. As protein: CASSLALEAEQYF.

This chain links TRBV18 with TRBJ2-5, with D maybe TRBD2 (6 bases). The V end was cut by 10 bases, the J end by 2 bases, with 14 bases between. Germline lookup yields CDR1 KGHSH and CDR2 LQKENI. CDR3 size: 13 residues. This CDR3 reads CATNSGIQETQYF. For the CDR3, the DNA is TGTGCCACCAATAGCGGTATACAAGAGACCCAGTACTTC. Based on the CDR3 plus reference TRBV18 and TRBJ2-5, the full variable domain is NAGVMQNPRHLVRRRGQEARLRCSPMKGHSHVYWYRQLPEEGLKFMVYLQKENIIDESGMPKERFSAEFPKEGPSILRIQQVVRGDSAAYFCATNSGIQETQYFGPGTRLLVL.

This clonotype has only one observation. V usage is TRBV15 and J usage is TRBJ1-4; 7 nucleotides agree with TRBD1. Germline V gene lookup returns CDR1 LNHNV and CDR2 YYDKDF (reference sequence). Trimming removed 4 bases from V and 4 bases from J; junction bases left unmatched: 6. The CDR3 has 15 residues. CDR3 nucleotide sequence: TGTGCCACCAGCAACCAACAGGGGCATAATGAAAAACTGTTTTTT. Its translation is CATSNQQGHNEKLFF.

J is TRBJ2-1 and V is TRBV21-1; the D segment call TRBD1 is taken from the table without a DNA check. TRBV21-1 is annotated as a pseudogene. The CDR3 loop spans 18 amino acids. CDR3 nucleotides: TGTGCCAGCAGCAAAGATAGGGAGACAGGGGTCCTTTACAATGAGCAGTTCTTC. Translating gives CASSKDRETGVLYNEQFF.

This chain uses TRBV29-1 with TRBJ2-3; TRBD2 matches at 7 bases. Germline CDR1 and CDR2: SQVTM and ANQGSEA. V gave up 4 bases and J gave up 4 bases; unmatched junction bases: 5. CDR3 size: 13 residues. The chain's CDR3 is CSVVGLMADTQYF. The CDR3 DNA follows: TGCAGCGTTGTGGGACTAATGGCAGATACGCAGTATTTT.

As to this clonotype: The junction departs from the called germline gene at one end, perhaps through a read error. The V gene is TRBV5-1, the J gene TRBJ2-3; no definite D call. The CDR3 length is 14 residues. Germline values: CDR1 SGHRS, CDR2 YFSETQ. The DNA of the CDR3 is TGCGCCAGCAGCTTGGTTAGAGACACAGATACGCACTATTTT. It encodes CASSLVRDTDTHYF.

The sample holds one count of this clonotype. The chain uses TRBV5-4 and TRBJ1-1; 7 bases map to TRBD1. The CDR3 covers 12 residues. Germline-derived CDR1 and CDR2 are SGHNT and YYREEE (reference sequence). V trimming: 4 bases; J trimming: 10 bases; junction bases outside the gene matches: 7. The CDR3 DNA reads as TGTGCCAGCAGCCTTCAGGGGGGAACAGCTTTCTTT. It codes for CASSLQGGTAFF. Full variable domain (remainder filled in from reference TRBV5-4 and TRBJ1-1): ETGVTQSPTHLIKTRGQQVTLRCSSQSGHNTVSWYQQALGQGPQFIFQYYREEENGRGNFPPRFSGLQFPNYSSELNVNALELDDSALYLCASSLQGGTAFFGQGTRLTVV.

This chain uses TRBV28 with TRBJ2-2; no reliable D call. CDR3 length: 12 residues. Germline V gene lookup returns CDR1 MDHEN and CDR2 SYDVKM. V was trimmed by 6 bases and J by 4 bases, leaving 6 bases between them. As DNA, the CDR3 is TGTGCCAGCAGCAAGGTCACCGGGGAGCTGTTTTTT. As protein: CASSKVTGELFF.